These 7 T cell receptor beta chains share one sample of origin, sequenced in a study of cytomegalovirus exposure and HLA in healthy donors. PCR primers comprised 60 Vbeta and 13 Jbeta primers. Generated by immunoSEQ multiplex PCR, the TCRdb table keeps only in-frame clones and is missing some. In the table there are around 190,000 clones, more than 85% of which are singletons. The sequenced sample consisted of PBMCs. All receptors come from a woman aged 18-29 years in good health and CMV-seronegative.

This chain connects TRBV18 to TRBJ2-7; 9 bases line up with TRBD1. Germline values: CDR1 KGHSH, CDR2 LQKENI. With 2 bases clipped from V and 3 bases from J, the junction kept 5 bases outside the gene matches. The CDR3 is 15 residues long. The CDR3 loop is CASSPVTGGSYEQYF. Here the CDR3 DNA reads TGTGCCAGCTCACCAGTGACAGGGGGGAGCTACGAGCAGTACTTC.

This clone was observed a few times. The chain carries TRBV6-4 and TRBJ2-3, with 9 bases that match TRBD1. This CDR3 has 15 amino acids. With 6 bases clipped from V and 4 bases from J, the junction kept 8 bases outside the gene matches. Germline lookup yields CDR1 MRHNA and CDR2 SNTAGT. CDR3 nucleotides: TGTGCCAGCAGCGCCGGGACAGGGAGCGCAGATACGCAGTATTTT. Amino acids: CASSAGTGSADTQYF.

The chain couples TRBV27 to TRBJ2-1; no definite D call. Germline V lookup: CDR1 MNHEY, CDR2 SMNVEV (reference sequence). The CDR3 contains 14 residues. Trimming removed 2 bases at V and 2 bases at J, with 7 bases between. The DNA of the CDR3 is TGTGCCAGCAGTTTAGAGTCCGCCTACAATGAGCAGTTCTTC. It is translated as CASSLESAYNEQFF.

The chain carries TRBV5-1 and TRBJ2-7; 9 bases line up with TRBD2. Trimming at V came to 4 bases and at J to 5 bases, leaving 7 bases not matched to a gene. The CDR3 extends over 14 amino acids. Per the germline V gene, CDR1 is SGHRS and CDR2 is YFSETQ. The CDR3 is CASSPVAGEDEQYF. The DNA for the CDR3 is TGCGCCAGCAGCCCAGTAGCGGGAGAGGACGAGCAGTACTTC.

The chain recombines TRBV6-5 with TRBJ2-3; 9 bases are a match to TRBD1. This CDR3 has 15 amino acids. The germline V gene has CDR1 MNHEY and CDR2 SVGAGI. V was pared by 6 bases and J by 0 bases, with 4 bases of the junction left unmatched. CDR3 nucleotide sequence: TGTGCCAGCAGGGGACAGGGACTTAGCACAGATACGCAGTATTTT. Translating gives CASRGQGLSTDTQYF.

The V and J genes are TRBV19 and TRBJ1-2; tentative D call: TRBD1 (5 bases). The CDR3 has 13 amino acids. Germline CDR1 and CDR2: LNHDA and SQIVND (reference sequence). V lost 5 bases and J 4 bases, leaving 11 bases between the germline ends. CDR3 nucleotide sequence: TGTGCCAGTAGTCTTGGGGCTGGCTATGGCTACACCTTC. This codes for CASSLGAGYGYTF. Full variable domain (outside the CDR3, taken from reference TRBV19 and TRBJ1-2): DGGITQSPKYLFRKEGQNVTLSCEQNLNHDAMYWYRQDPGQGLRLIYYSQIVNDFQKGDIAEGYSVSREKKESFPLTVTSAQKNPTAFYLCASSLGAGYGYTFGSGTRLTVV.

This clone has a single count. The V gene is TRBV19, the J gene TRBJ2-4; 8 bases are a match to TRBD2. Unmatched junction bases numbered 2, after V lost 2 bases and J lost 8 bases. The CDR3 spans 13 residues. Germline V gene sequence: CDR1 LNHDA, CDR2 SQIVND (reference sequence). CDR3 sequence reads: CASSIREGDIQYF. The CDR3 bases are TGTGCCAGTAGTATACGGGAGGGGGACATTCAGTACTTC.